Below, 29 T cell receptor beta chains from the same sample are listed, as sequenced in a study of blood T cell repertoires in COVID-19. Assay: immunoSEQ multiplex PCR; the TCRdb copy retains only in-frame clones and omits some. Here the sample spans a few hundred thousand clones, roughly 84% being singletons. The sequencing input was peripheral blood. The origin of the receptors is a person between 65 and 79 years old with COVID-19, enrolled during active disease.

In this sample, this clone turned up a few times. The chain combines TRBV7-2 with TRBJ1-1; D might be TRBD1 (6 bases). The CDR3 totals 14 residues. V was pared by 1 base and J by 5 bases, with 11 bases between. Germline V lookup: CDR1 SGHTA, CDR2 FQGNSA. CDR3 DNA: TGTGCCAGCAGCTTAGAGCGGGGGCTAACTGAAGCTTTCTTT. This codes for CASSLERGLTEAFF. Looking up the rest from reference TRBV7-2 and TRBJ1-1 gives the full variable domain: GAGVSQSPSNKVTEKGKDVELRCDPISGHTALYWYRQSLGQGLEFLIYFQGNSAPDKSGLPSDRFSAERTGGSVSTLTIQRTQQEDSAVYLCASSLERGLTEAFFGQGTRLTVV.

This clone was observed a few times. The V call is TRBV5-6, the J call TRBJ1-1, with TRBD1 matching 7 bases. The CDR3 totals 16 residues. CDR1 and CDR2 from the germline V gene are SGHDT and YYEEEE. V lost 4 bases, J lost 5 bases, and 14 bases stayed unmatched. The CDR3 nucleotides are TGTGCCAGCAGCCCCGGAGGCAGGGGGAGATGGACTGAAGCTTTCTTT. Residues: CASSPGGRGRWTEAFF.

This chain joins TRBV6-2 or TRBV6-3 and TRBJ1-1; 7 positions agree with TRBD1. Germline values: CDR1 MNHEY, CDR2 SVGEGT. The length of the CDR3 is 15 residues. V gave up 2 bases and J gave up 7 bases; unmatched junction bases: 10. The CDR3 region is CASSYSPGTVNEAFF. The CDR3 DNA reads as TGTGCCAGCAGTTACAGTCCCGGGACAGTAAATGAAGCTTTCTTT.

V is TRBV6-2 or TRBV6-3 and J is TRBJ2-7; D is ambiguous. Germline V lookup: CDR1 MNHEY, CDR2 SVGEGT. The CDR3 length is 12 residues. Trimming pared 2 bases from V and 6 bases from J, leaving 8 bases between. Here the CDR3 reads CASSYSLREQYF. CDR3 nucleotide sequence: TGTGCCAGCAGTTACAGTCTGCGCGAGCAGTACTTC.

As concerns this clone: A much larger clone differs by one base, so this may be a read error. The gene calls are TRBV4-3 and TRBJ2-6; a possible D gene is TRBD1 (5 bases). The CDR3 has 16 residues. CDR1 and CDR2 (germline): LGHNA, YSLEER. In DNA, the CDR3 is TGCGCCAGCAGCCAAGATAGGGGATCTGGGGCCAACATCCTGACTTTC. Amino acids: CASSQDRGSGANILTF.

The chain is built from TRBV20-1 and TRBJ2-1; 7 bases fit TRBD1. The CDR3 has 9 amino acids. With V trimmed by 8 bases and J by 8 bases, 0 bases remained unmatched. Germline V gives CDR1 DFQATT, CDR2 SNEGSKA (reference sequence). This chain's CDR3 is CSQGDEQFF. DNA for the CDR3: TGCAGTCAGGGGGATGAGCAGTTCTTC.

This clone has just one count. The chain carries TRBV27 and TRBJ2-7, with D possibly TRBD1 on 6 matching bases. From germline, CDR1 is MNHEY and CDR2 SMNVEV (reference sequence). The CDR3 loop spans 15 amino acids. The V end lost 3 bases, the J end lost 2 bases, and 14 bases lay between the germline ends. The chain's CDR3 is CASSLENGQTYEQYF. As DNA, the CDR3 is TGTGCCAGCAGTTTGGAGAATGGACAGACCTACGAGCAGTACTTC.

V gene TRBV28 combines with J gene TRBJ1-2; D is unresolved. Germline-derived CDR1 and CDR2 are MDHEN and SYDVKM. Trimming cost V 6 bases and J 6 bases, with 8 bases left between them. There are 11 residues in the CDR3. CDR3 coding DNA: TGTGCCAGCAGCCTCGGAGATGGCTACACCTTC. It yields the protein CASSLGDGYTF.

V and J are TRBV9 and TRBJ1-2, with 12 bases lining up with TRBD1. The CDR3 consists of 14 residues. Unmatched junction bases numbered 4, after V lost 3 bases and J lost 7 bases. Germline CDR1 is SGDLS and CDR2 is YYNGEE. The CDR3 DNA follows: TGTGCCAGCAGCGCGGGACAGGGGGCTTTTGGCTACACCTTC. Its translation is CASSAGQGAFGYTF.

V and J are TRBV30 and TRBJ2-7; TRBD1 agrees at 7 bases. The junction had 13 bases not matched to a gene; V was cut back by 6 bases and J by 2 bases. Germline-derived CDR1 and CDR2 are GTSNPN and SVGIG (reference sequence). CDR3 size: 15 residues. CDR3 region: CACTLGQGVAYEQYF. CDR3 coding DNA: TGTGCCTGCACCCTTGGGCAGGGGGTGGCCTACGAGCAGTACTTC. Filled out from reference TRBV30 and TRBJ2-7, the complete variable domain reads SQTIHQWPATLVQPVGSPLSLECTVEGTSNPNLYWYRQAAGRGLQLLFYSVGIGQISSEVPQNLSASRPQDRQFILSSKKLLLSDSGFYLCACTLGQGVAYEQYFGPGTRLTVT.

V usage is TRBV11-2 and J usage is TRBJ2-7, with D uncertain. The CDR3 covers 14 residues. Trimming pared 3 bases from V and 0 bases from J, leaving 9 bases between. Germline-derived CDR1 and CDR2 are SGHAT and FQNNGV. Here the CDR3 reads CASSLEQFSYEQYF. The DNA for the CDR3 is TGTGCCAGCAGCTTGGAACAGTTCTCCTACGAGCAGTACTTC. The whole variable domain, remainder taken from reference TRBV11-2 and TRBJ2-7, is EAGVAQSPRYKIIEKRQSVAFWCNPISGHATLYWYQQILGQGPKLLIQFQNNGVVDDSQLPKDRFSAERLKGVDSTLKIQPAKLEDSAVYLCASSLEQFSYEQYFGPGTRLTVT.

V gene TRBV29-1 combines with J gene TRBJ2-3; 9 bases align to TRBD2. Losses at the gene ends were 3 bases for V and 5 bases for J; bases not matched to a gene: 9. In germline, CDR1 is SQVTM, CDR2 ANQGSEA. The CDR3 length is 15 residues. The CDR3: CSVDGGGGAGDTQYF. CDR3 DNA: TGCAGCGTTGACGGTGGCGGGGGGGCTGGAGATACGCAGTATTTT.

The J gene is TRBJ1-6, the V gene TRBV27; D might be TRBD1 (6 bases). This CDR3 comprises 15 residues. V was cut by 3 bases and J by 2 bases, with 8 bases left in between. Per germline, CDR1 MNHEY and CDR2 SMNVEV (reference sequence). The CDR3, as DNA: TGTGCCAGCAGTTTGGACAGACCCTATAATTCACCCCTCCACTTT. Translating gives CASSLDRPYNSPLHF.

The gene calls are TRBV6-2 or TRBV6-3 and TRBJ2-7; 9 bases match TRBD2. From germline, CDR1 is MNHEY and CDR2 SVGEGT. V lost 6 bases, J lost 1 base, and 16 bases stayed unmatched. There are 18 residues in the CDR3. Here the CDR3 DNA reads TGTGCCAGCAGCGGGATCCTAGCGGGACCCCCCGGGTCCTACGAGCAGTACTTC. Protein: CASSGILAGPPGSYEQYF.

J is TRBJ1-6 and V is TRBV7-2; D perhaps matches TRBD1 (5 bases). The CDR3 totals 15 residues. From germline, CDR1 is SGHTA and CDR2 FQGNSA. Trimming shortened V by 1 base and J by 7 bases, and 11 bases separated the two germline ends. The CDR3 sequence: CASSLVGPENSPLHF. The CDR3 DNA sequence: TGTGCCAGCAGCTTAGTGGGGCCGGAGAATTCACCCCTCCACTTT.

Only a few counts were recorded for this clone. The V call is TRBV7-9, the J call TRBJ2-7, with D perhaps matching TRBD2 (6 bases). This CDR3 comprises 14 residues. CDR1 SEHNR and CDR2 FQNEAQ come from the germline V gene (reference sequence). The V end was cut by 5 bases, the J end by 0 bases, with 11 bases between. This CDR3 reads CASSPLASSYEQYF. CDR3 DNA: TGTGCCAGCAGCCCCCTAGCGAGCTCCTACGAGCAGTACTTC.

This clone was seen only once. V is TRBV3-1 (or the pseudogene TRBV3-2) and J is TRBJ1-6; no clear D gene. Deletions cut 0 bases from V and 10 bases from J, with 7 bases between. The CDR3 sequence is 13 residues long. CDR1 is LGHDT and CDR2 is YNNKEL in the germline V gene (reference sequence). Here the CDR3 DNA reads TGTGCCAGCAGCCAAGAACGAGGCTCACCCCTCCACTTT. Residues: CASSQERGSPLHF.

The chain uses TRBV2 and TRBJ2-1; 15 nucleotides match TRBD2. This CDR3 has 16 residues. The V gene end was trimmed by 5 bases and the J gene end by 10 bases; junction bases not matched to a gene: 9. Germline loops: CDR1 SNHLY, CDR2 FYNNEI. Written as DNA, the CDR3 is TGTGCCAGCAGTCGGGGACTAGCGGGGGGATATGGGGAGCAGTTCTTC. Encoded protein: CASSRGLAGGYGEQFF.

In this sample, this clone turned up a few times. The chain recombines TRBV6-2 or TRBV6-3 with TRBJ2-1, with D unresolved. Trimming removed 6 bases from V and 0 bases from J, with 9 bases in between. The germline V gene encodes CDR1 MNHEY and CDR2 SVGEGT. This CDR3 contains 14 residues. Written as DNA, the CDR3 is TGTGCCAGCAGCCCCGAGAGCTCCTACAATGAGCAGTTCTTC. As protein: CASSPESSYNEQFF.

V usage is TRBV2 and J usage is TRBJ1-2; D unclear. The CDR3 is 11 residues long. V lost 7 bases, J lost 5 bases, and 8 bases lay in between. Germline CDR1 SNHLY, CDR2 FYNNEI. CDR3 residues: CASTEWYGYTF. Written as DNA, the CDR3 is TGTGCCAGCACAGAATGGTATGGCTACACCTTC.

This clone was seen only a few times. The gene calls are TRBV5-1 and TRBJ2-7; maybe TRBD1 (6 bases). V lost 4 bases and J 2 bases, leaving 13 bases between the germline ends. Germline CDR1 is SGHRS and CDR2 is YFSETQ. The CDR3 consists of 14 residues. CDR3 sequence reads: CASSVGQPTYEQYF. The CDR3 coding sequence is TGCGCCAGCAGCGTAGGACAGCCAACCTACGAGCAGTACTTC.

The chain couples TRBV9 to TRBJ1-6; 8 bases map to TRBD1. V shed 3 bases, J shed 10 bases, and the junction held 3 bases outside the gene matches. This CDR3 has 13 amino acids. Germline values: CDR1 SGDLS, CDR2 YYNGEE. CDR3 nucleotides: TGTGCCAGCAGCGCCCGGACAGGGTCACCCCTCCACTTT. Protein sequence: CASSARTGSPLHF. Supplemented by reference TRBV9 and TRBJ1-6, the full variable domain reads DSGVTQTPKHLITATGQRVTLRCSPRSGDLSVYWYQQSLDQGLQFLIQYYNGEERAKGNILERFSAQQFPDLHSELNLSSLELGDSALYFCASSARTGSPLHFGNGTRLTVT.

V is TRBV15 and J is TRBJ1-2; TRBD1 is a possible D gene (5 bases). With 3 bases removed from V and 0 bases from J, the gap between germline ends came to 17 bases. Germline V gene data show CDR1 as LNHNV and CDR2 as YYDKDF (reference sequence). This CDR3 contains 17 residues. CDR3 sequence (DNA): TGTGCCACCAGCAGGACAGAGCTTCGGGGGGCTAACTATGGCTACACCTTC. Translating gives CATSRTELRGANYGYTF. The full variable domain, rest sourced from reference TRBV15 and TRBJ1-2, is DAMVIQNPRYQVTQFGKPVTLSCSQTLNHNVMYWYQQKSSQAPKLLFHYYDKDFNNEADTPDNFQSRRPNTSFCFLDIRSPGLGDTAMYLCATSRTELRGANYGYTFGSGTRLTVV.

The rearrangement uses TRBV28 and TRBJ2-7; a weak D match, TRBD1 (5 bases). Germline V CDR1 and CDR2: MDHEN, SYDVKM. The CDR3 loop spans 13 amino acids. V gave up 5 bases and J gave up 1 base, with 9 bases separating them. The CDR3 DNA sequence: TGTGCCAGCAGTGAACAGGCGTCCTACGAGCAGTACTTC. Protein sequence: CASSEQASYEQYF. Full variable domain (remainder filled in from reference TRBV28 and TRBJ2-7): DVKVTQSSRYLVKRTGEKVFLECVQDMDHENMFWYRQDPGLGLRLIYFSYDVKMKEKGDIPEGYSVSREKKERFSLILESASTNQTSMYLCASSEQASYEQYFGPGTRLTVT.

The V and J genes are TRBV4-1 and TRBJ2-7; 15 nucleotides line up with TRBD2. The CDR3 consists of 22 residues. V trimming: 2 bases; J trimming: 2 bases; junction bases outside the gene matches: 19. Germline V CDR1 and CDR2: MGHRA, YSYEKL. CDR3 in DNA: TGCGCCAGCAGCCAATCCACGGGCTGGTCCGGGACTAGCGGGAGGTCTACCTACGAGCAGTACTTC. Encoded protein: CASSQSTGWSGTSGRSTYEQYF.

This sequence joins TRBV7-3 and TRBJ2-2; possibly TRBD2 for D (6 bases). The CDR3 is 15 residues long. Germline CDR1 is SGHTA and CDR2 is FQGTGA. Trimming took 5 bases from V and 1 from J, leaving 11 bases between them. CDR3 sequence reads: CASSLGLKNTGELFF. As DNA, the CDR3 is TGTGCCAGCAGCCTAGGACTAAAGAACACCGGGGAGCTGTTTTTT.

The chain employs TRBV15 and TRBJ2-5, with 7 positions matching TRBD2. CDR1 is LNHNV, CDR2 YYDKDF, per germline (reference sequence). This CDR3 contains 14 residues. After removal of 2 bases from V and 1 base from J, the junction contained 1 base not matched to a gene. CDR3 region: CATSRSGIQETQYF. The CDR3 DNA is TGTGCCACCAGCAGAAGCGGGATCCAAGAGACCCAGTACTTC. Using reference TRBV15 and TRBJ2-5 for the parts outside the CDR3, the full variable domain is DAMVIQNPRYQVTQFGKPVTLSCSQTLNHNVMYWYQQKSSQAPKLLFHYYDKDFNNEADTPDNFQSRRPNTSFCFLDIRSPGLGDTAMYLCATSRSGIQETQYFGPGTRLLVL.

The gene calls are TRBV29-1 and TRBJ2-3; the match to TRBD2 covers 9 bases. CDR3 size: 17 residues. Trimming at V came to 4 bases and at J to 6 bases, leaving 17 bases not matched to a gene. Germline V gives CDR1 SQVTM, CDR2 ANQGSEA. Here the CDR3 reads CSVGVAGVSQGMDTQYF. The CDR3, as DNA: TGCAGCGTTGGGGTAGCGGGAGTCTCCCAAGGGATGGATACGCAGTATTTT.

The rearrangement joins TRBV28 to TRBJ1-5; the match to TRBD1 covers 8 bases. The CDR3 length is 16 residues. V was pared by 3 bases and J by 4 bases, with 8 bases of the junction left unmatched. Germline V gene sequence: CDR1 MDHEN, CDR2 SYDVKM. CDR3 nucleotides: TGTGCCAGCAGTTTTCCCGGACAGGGACTAAATCAGCCCCAGCATTTT. Amino acids: CASSFPGQGLNQPQHF.